This TCR beta chain was profiled in a study of cytomegalovirus exposure and HLA in healthy donors. Trimming cost V 4 bases and J 3 bases; bases outside gene matches: 9. Germline CDR1 reads MNHEY; CDR2 reads SMNVEV (reference sequence). This CDR3 is built from 15 residues. Sequencing was performed with immunoSEQ multiplex PCR; in TCRdb, only in-frame clones are kept and a portion is missing. The sample includes more than 95,000 clones, about 94% of them seen just once. This TCR came from a woman younger than 30 in good health and CMV-seronegative. The chain has TRBV27 and TRBJ2-7; 7 bases map to TRBD1. What was sequenced was PBMCs. CDR3 DNA: TGTGCCAGCAGTTCCCTGGCAGGGGGTTTCTACGAGCAGTACTTC. It encodes CASSSLAGGFYEQYF.